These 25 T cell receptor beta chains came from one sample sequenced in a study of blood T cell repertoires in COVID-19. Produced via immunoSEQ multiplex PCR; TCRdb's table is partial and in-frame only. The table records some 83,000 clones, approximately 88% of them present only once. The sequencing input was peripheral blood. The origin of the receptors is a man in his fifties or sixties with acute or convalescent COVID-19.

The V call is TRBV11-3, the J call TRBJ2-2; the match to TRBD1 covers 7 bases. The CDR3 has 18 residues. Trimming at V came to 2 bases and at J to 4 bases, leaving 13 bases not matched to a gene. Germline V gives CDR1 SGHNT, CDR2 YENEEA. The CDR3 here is CASSLWGQRAFGTGELFF. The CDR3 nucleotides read TGTGCCAGCAGCTTATGGGGACAGCGAGCTTTTGGCACCGGGGAGCTGTTTTTT.

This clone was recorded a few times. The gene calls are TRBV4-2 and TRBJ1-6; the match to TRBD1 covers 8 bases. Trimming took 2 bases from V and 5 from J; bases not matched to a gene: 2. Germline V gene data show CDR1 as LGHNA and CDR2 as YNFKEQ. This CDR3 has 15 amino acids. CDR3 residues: CASSQMGQDNSPLHF. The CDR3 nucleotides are TGTGCCAGCAGCCAAATGGGACAGGATAATTCACCCCTCCACTTT.

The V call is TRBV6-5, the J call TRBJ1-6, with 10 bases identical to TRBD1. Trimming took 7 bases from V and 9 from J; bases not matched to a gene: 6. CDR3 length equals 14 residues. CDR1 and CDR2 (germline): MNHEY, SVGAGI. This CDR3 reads CASKRDRGFSPLHF. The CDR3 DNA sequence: TGTGCCAGCAAGAGGGACAGGGGATTTTCACCCCTCCACTTT.

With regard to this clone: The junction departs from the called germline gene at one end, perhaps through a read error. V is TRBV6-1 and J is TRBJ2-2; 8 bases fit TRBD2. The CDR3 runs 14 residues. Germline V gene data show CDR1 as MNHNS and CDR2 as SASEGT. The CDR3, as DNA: TGTGCCAGCAGCGAAGCGGGAGACACCGGGGAGCTGTTTTTT. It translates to CASSEAGDTGELFF.

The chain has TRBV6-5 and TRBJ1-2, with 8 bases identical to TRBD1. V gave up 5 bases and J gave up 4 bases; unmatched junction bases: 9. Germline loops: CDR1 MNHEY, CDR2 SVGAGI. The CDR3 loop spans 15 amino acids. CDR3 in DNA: TGTGCCAGCAGTCCACAGGGGGGAGACGTCTATGGCTACACCTTC. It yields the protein CASSPQGGDVYGYTF.

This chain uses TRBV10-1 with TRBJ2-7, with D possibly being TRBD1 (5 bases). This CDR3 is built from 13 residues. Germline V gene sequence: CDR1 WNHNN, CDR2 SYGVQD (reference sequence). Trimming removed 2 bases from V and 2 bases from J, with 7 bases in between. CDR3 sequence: CASSEQGAYEQYF. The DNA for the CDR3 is TGCGCCAGCAGTGAGCAGGGCGCCTACGAGCAGTACTTC.

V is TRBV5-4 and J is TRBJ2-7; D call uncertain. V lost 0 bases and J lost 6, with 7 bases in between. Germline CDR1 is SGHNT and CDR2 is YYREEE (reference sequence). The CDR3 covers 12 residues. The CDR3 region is CASSLDASEQYF. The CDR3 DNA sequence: TGTGCCAGCAGCTTGGATGCGAGCGAGCAGTACTTC.

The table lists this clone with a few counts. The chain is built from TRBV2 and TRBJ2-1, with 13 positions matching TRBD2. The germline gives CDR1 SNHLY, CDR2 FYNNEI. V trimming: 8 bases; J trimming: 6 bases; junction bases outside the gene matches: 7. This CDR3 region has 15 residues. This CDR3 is CASGRLAGGVNEQFF. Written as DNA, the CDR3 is TGTGCCAGCGGCAGACTAGCGGGAGGTGTCAATGAGCAGTTCTTC.

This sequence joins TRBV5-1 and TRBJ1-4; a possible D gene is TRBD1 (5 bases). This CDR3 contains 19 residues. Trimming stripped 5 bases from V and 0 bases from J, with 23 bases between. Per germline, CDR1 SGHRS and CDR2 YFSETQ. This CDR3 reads CASSRALGQGTATNEKLFF. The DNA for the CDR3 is TGCGCCAGCAGTAGGGCCTTGGGGCAGGGTACGGCAACTAATGAAAAACTGTTTTTT. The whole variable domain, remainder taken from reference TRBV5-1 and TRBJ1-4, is KAGVTQTPRYLIKTRGQQVTLSCSPISGHRSVSWYQQTPGQGLQFLFEYFSETQRNKGNFPGRFSGRQFSNSRSEMNVSTLELGDSALYLCASSRALGQGTATNEKLFFGSGTQLSVL.

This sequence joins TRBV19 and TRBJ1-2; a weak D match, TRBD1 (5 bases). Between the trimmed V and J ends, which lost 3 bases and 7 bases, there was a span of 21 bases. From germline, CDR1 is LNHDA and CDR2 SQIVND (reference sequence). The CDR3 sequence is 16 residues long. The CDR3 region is CASSMIRGSVSGGYTF. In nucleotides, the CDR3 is TGTGCCAGTAGTATGATACGGGGGTCAGTTTCCGGTGGCTACACCTTC.

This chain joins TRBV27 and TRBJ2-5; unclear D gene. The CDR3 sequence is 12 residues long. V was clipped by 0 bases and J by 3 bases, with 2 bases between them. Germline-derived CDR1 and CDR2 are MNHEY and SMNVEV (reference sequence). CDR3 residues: CASSLSEETQYF. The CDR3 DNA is TGTGCCAGCAGTTTATCCGAAGAGACCCAGTACTTC.

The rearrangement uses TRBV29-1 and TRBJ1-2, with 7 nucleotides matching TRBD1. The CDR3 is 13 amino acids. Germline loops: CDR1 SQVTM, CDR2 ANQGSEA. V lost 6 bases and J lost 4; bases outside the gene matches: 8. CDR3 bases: TGCAGCGTAGGAGGGGGCGCTGGCTATGGCTACACCTTC. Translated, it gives CSVGGGAGYGYTF.

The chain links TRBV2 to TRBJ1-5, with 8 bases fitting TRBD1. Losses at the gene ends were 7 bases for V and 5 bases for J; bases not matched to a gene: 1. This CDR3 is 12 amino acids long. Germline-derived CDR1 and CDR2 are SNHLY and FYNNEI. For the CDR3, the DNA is TGTGCCAGCAAGACAGGGGATCAGCCCCAGCATTTT. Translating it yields CASKTGDQPQHF.

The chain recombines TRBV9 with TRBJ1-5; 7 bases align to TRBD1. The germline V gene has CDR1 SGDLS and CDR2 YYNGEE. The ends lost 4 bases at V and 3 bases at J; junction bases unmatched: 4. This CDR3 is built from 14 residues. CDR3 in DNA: TGTGCCAGCAGCCGGGGACAGAACAATCAGCCCCAGCATTTT. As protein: CASSRGQNNQPQHF.

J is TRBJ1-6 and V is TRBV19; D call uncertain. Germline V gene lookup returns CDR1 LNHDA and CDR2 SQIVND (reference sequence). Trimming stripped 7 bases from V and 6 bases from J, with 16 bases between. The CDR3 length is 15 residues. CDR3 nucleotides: TGTGCCAGTAAGCTCACAGTGGGCCCTAATTCACCCCTCCACTTT. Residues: CASKLTVGPNSPLHF.

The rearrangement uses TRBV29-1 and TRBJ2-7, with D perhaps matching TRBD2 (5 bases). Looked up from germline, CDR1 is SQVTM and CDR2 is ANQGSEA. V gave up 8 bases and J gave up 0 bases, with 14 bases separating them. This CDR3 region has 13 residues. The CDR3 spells CSPDLPSSYEQYF. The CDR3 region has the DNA TGCAGCCCGGACTTACCGAGCTCCTACGAGCAGTACTTC.

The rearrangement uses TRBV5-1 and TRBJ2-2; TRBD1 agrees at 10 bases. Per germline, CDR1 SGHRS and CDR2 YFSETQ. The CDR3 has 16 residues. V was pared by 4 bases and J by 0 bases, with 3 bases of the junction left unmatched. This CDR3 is CASSGGQGANTGELFF. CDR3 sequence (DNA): TGCGCCAGCAGCGGAGGACAGGGGGCGAACACCGGGGAGCTGTTTTTT. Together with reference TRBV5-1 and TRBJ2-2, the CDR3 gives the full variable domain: KAGVTQTPRYLIKTRGQQVTLSCSPISGHRSVSWYQQTPGQGLQFLFEYFSETQRNKGNFPGRFSGRQFSNSRSEMNVSTLELGDSALYLCASSGGQGANTGELFFGEGSRLTVL.

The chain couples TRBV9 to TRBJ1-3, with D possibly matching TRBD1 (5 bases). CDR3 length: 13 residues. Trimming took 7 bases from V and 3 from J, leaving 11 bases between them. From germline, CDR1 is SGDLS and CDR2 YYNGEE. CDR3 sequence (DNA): TGTGCCAGCTCATCCCAGGGTGGAAACACCATATATTTT. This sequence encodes CASSSQGGNTIYF.

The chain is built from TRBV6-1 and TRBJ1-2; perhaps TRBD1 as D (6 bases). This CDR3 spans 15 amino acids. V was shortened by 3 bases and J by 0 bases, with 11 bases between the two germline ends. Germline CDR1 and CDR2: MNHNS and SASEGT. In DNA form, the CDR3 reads TGTGCCAGCAGTGACACACAGGGCCCTAACTATGGCTACACCTTC. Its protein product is CASSDTQGPNYGYTF.

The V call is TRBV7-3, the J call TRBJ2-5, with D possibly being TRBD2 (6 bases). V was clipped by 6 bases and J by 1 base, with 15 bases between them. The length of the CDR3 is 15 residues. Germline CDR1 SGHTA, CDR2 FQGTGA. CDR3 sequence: CASRQGMGGQETQYF. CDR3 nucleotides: TGTGCCAGCAGACAAGGAATGGGGGGCCAAGAGACCCAGTACTTC.

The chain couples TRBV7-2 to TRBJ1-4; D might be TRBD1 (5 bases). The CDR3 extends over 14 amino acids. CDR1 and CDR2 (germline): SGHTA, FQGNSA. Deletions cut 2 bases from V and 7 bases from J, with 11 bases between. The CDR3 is CASSLLGGGEKLFF. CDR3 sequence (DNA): TGTGCCAGCAGCTTATTGGGGGGGGGTGAAAAACTGTTTTTT.

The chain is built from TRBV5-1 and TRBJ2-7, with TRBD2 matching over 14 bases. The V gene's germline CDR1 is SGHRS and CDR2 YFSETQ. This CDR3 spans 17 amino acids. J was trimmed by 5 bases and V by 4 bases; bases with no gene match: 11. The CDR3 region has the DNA TGCGCCAGCAGCATCTCCGGGACTAGCGGGAGTTTCAACGAGCAGTACTTC. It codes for CASSISGTSGSFNEQYF.

The CDR3 loop reads CASSSGEAFF. CDR3 bases: TGTGCCAGCAGTAGCGGGGAAGCTTTCTTT. The chain recombines TRBV2 with TRBJ1-1, with D unresolved. The germline gives CDR1 SNHLY, CDR2 FYNNEI. Trimming cost V 5 bases and J 8 bases, with 6 bases left between them. The CDR3 covers 10 residues.

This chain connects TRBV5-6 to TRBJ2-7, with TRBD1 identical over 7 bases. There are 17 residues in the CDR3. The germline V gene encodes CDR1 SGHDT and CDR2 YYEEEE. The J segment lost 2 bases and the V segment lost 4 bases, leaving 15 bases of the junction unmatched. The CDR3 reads CASSAIPTGQGAYEQYF. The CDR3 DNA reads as TGTGCCAGCAGCGCGATACCAACCGGGCAGGGGGCCTACGAGCAGTACTTC.

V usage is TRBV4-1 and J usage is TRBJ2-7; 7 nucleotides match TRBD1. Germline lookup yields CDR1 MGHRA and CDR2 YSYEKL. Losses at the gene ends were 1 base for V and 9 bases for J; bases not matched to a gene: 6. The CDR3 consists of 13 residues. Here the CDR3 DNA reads TGCGCCAGCAGCCAAGGACAGGGAATTTCGCAGTACTTC. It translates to CASSQGQGISQYF.